This TCR beta chain was observed in a study of human T cells and chemical hapten exposure. This clonotype was observed at least ten times. The target antigen is unknown. Time point denoted: pre-sensitization, week 0. Treatment indicated: therapeutic diphenylcyclopropenone sensitization with weekly scalp DPC. Findings of the study overall: The study found that PT1 expanded TCR counts correlated positively with patch test score.

In the original workflow: Sample TCR totals centred on a median of approximately 100,000, ranging about 23,224 to 690,600. TCRdb analysed the RACE reads with MiXCR anew, one entry per CDR3 protein. These V and J calls originate from TCRdb's pipeline instead of the authors' own analysis. Of 55,000 to 75,000 distinct CDR3 sequences in the sample, around 7% were seen once. Germline V gives CDR1 DFQATT, CDR2 SNEGSKA (reference sequence). The CDR3 length is 14 residues. V lost 3 bases, J lost 2 bases, and 5 bases stayed unmatched. The TCR was taken from a woman aged 30 to 39 with alopecia areata. Some clones in this sample may be carry-over from other donors' samples. This sequence joins TRBV20-1 and TRBJ2-7; 9 nucleotides align to TRBD2. The sequences come from whole blood, collected in connection with sensitization to the hapten diphenylcyclopropenone (DPC). The CDR3 sequence: CSASASGIPYEQYF. Here the CDR3 DNA reads TGCAGTGCTAGTGCTAGCGGGATCCCCTACGAGCAGTACTTC.